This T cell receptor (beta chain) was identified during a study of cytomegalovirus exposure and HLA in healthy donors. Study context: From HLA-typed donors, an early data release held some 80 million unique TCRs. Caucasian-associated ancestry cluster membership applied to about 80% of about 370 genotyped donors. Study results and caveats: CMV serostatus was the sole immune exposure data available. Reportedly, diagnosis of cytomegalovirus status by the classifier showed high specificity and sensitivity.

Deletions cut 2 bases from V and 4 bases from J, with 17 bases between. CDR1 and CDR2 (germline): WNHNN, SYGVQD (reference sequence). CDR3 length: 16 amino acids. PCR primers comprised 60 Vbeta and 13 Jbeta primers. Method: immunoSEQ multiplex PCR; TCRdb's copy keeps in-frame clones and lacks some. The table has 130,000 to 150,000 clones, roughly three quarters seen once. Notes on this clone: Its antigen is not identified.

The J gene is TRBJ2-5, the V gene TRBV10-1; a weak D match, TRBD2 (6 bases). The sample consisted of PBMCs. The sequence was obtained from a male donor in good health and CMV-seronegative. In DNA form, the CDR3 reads TGCGCCAGCAGTGAGAGCCGGGGACTCTCCCCAGAGACCCAGTACTTC. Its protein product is CASSESRGLSPETQYF.